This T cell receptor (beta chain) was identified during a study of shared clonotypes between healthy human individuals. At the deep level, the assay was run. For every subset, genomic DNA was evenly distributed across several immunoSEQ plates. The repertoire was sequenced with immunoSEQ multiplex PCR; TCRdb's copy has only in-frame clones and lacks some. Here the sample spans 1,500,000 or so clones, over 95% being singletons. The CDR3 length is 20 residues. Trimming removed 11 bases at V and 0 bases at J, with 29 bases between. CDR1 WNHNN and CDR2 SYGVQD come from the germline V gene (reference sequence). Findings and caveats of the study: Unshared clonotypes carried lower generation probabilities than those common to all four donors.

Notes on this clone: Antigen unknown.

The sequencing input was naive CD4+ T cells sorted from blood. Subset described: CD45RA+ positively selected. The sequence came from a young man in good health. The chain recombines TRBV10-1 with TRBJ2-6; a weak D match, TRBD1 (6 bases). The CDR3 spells CAEGTRGRDKPSSGANVLTF. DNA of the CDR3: TGCGCCGAGGGGACAAGGGGTCGTGATAAGCCTAGCTCTGGGGCCAACGTCCTGACTTTC.